This T cell receptor beta chain was identified in a study of low-dose radiotherapy and immunotherapy resistance in tumors. The CDR3 totals 13 residues. The germline gives CDR1 SGHVS, CDR2 FNYEAQ. V dropped 5 bases and J dropped 4; count of bases not matched to a gene: 2. First-strand cDNA relied on TRAV- and TRBV-specific primers spanning alpha and beta chains. PCR amplification of the TCRs was performed with Phusion for approximately 20 PCR cycles, and it relied on a constant-region primer together with a V-primer adapter. TCRdb called the reads again in MiXCR, with one record for every CDR3 protein. This sample has 45,000 or so distinct CDR3 sequences; less than 30% occur once, and the top ten carry roughly 9.1%. Time point of the sample: after trial treatment. Treatment reported: LDRT plus nivolumab, ipilimumab, low-dose cyclophosphamide and aspirin (RACIN trial). The study gave donors nivolumab, ipilimumab, aspirin, low-dose cyclophosphamide and low-dose radiotherapy.

This clonotype was seen ten or more times. Sequenced material: PBMCs, taken after low-dose radiotherapy plus immunotherapy. The TCR comes from a male donor with prostate cancer. The chain is built from TRBV7-6 and TRBJ1-1; 9 bases match TRBD1. The DNA of the CDR3 is TGTGCCAGCAGCACACAGGGGGCCACTGAAGCTTTCTTT. Residues: CASSTQGATEAFF.